One and the same sample provided the 17 T cell receptor beta chains below, sequenced in a study of identical twins. TCRdb independently ran MiXCR on the 5' RACE reads; one entry per CDR3 protein. The sample carries 500,000 to 650,000 distinct CDR3 sequences, 20% to 25% recorded once. This sample also appeared in a second study, on yellow fever vaccine responses in identical twins.

The specimen sequenced was CD4+ T cells sorted from blood. The origin of the receptors is a woman aged 18-29 years in good health.

The sample holds many counts of this clonotype. The genes are TRBV7-8 and TRBJ1-1; D is ambiguous. The CDR3 has 16 residues. The V gene lost 1 base and the J gene lost 1 base, with 13 bases spanning the gap. CDR1 is SGHVS and CDR2 is FQNEAQ in the germline V gene. CDR3 nucleotides: TGTGCCAGCAGCTTAGGCAGGCGGAAGGGGAACACTGAAGCTTTCTTT. The encoded protein is CASSLGRRKGNTEAFF.

This clonotype has just a few counts. V usage is TRBV12-5 and J usage is TRBJ2-1; D possibly matches TRBD1 or TRBD2 (5 bases each). The length of the CDR3 is 13 residues. V lost 4 bases and J 7 bases, leaving 11 bases between the germline ends. Germline assignment: CDR1 LGHNT and CDR2 FRNRAP. In DNA form, the CDR3 reads TGTGCTAGTGGTTCGACCGGGGCTAATGAGCAGTTCTTC. Protein sequence: CASGSTGANEQFF.

V is TRBV5-6 and J is TRBJ2-3; 10 bases map to TRBD2. The germline gives CDR1 SGHDT, CDR2 YYEEEE. Trimming cost V 4 bases and J 1 base; bases outside gene matches: 6. The CDR3 contains 16 residues. The CDR3: CASSATLAGGTDTQYF. The CDR3 DNA sequence: TGTGCCAGCAGCGCCACGCTAGCGGGGGGCACAGATACGCAGTATTTT.

J is TRBJ1-2 and V is TRBV5-1; D is unresolved. Trimming stripped 0 bases from V and 0 bases from J, with 12 bases between. This CDR3 region has 16 residues. CDR1 and CDR2 from the germline V gene are SGHRS and YFSETQ. The CDR3 DNA reads TGCGCCAGCAGCTTGGATGGCAGGTCAACTAACTATGGCTACACCTTC. Its protein is CASSLDGRSTNYGYTF. The variable domain in full, with the rest retrieved from reference TRBV5-1 and TRBJ1-2, is KAGVTQTPRYLIKTRGQQVTLSCSPISGHRSVSWYQQTPGQGLQFLFEYFSETQRNKGNFPGRFSGRQFSNSRSEMNVSTLELGDSALYLCASSLDGRSTNYGYTFGSGTRLTVV.

The chain links TRBV15 to TRBJ2-3, with D unclear. Trimming removed 0 bases from V and 10 bases from J, with 11 bases in between. Germline CDR1 is LNHNV and CDR2 is YYDKDF (reference sequence). The CDR3 covers 13 residues. The DNA for the CDR3 is TGTGCCACCAGCAGAGATCTTCAACAACCGCAGTATTTT. It is translated as CATSRDLQQPQYF.

This rearrangement joins TRBV3-1 to TRBJ2-1; weak D call: TRBD1 (5 bases). V dropped 7 bases and J dropped 8 bases, with 15 bases sitting between them. The CDR3 contains 13 residues. Germline CDR1 and CDR2: LGHDT and YNNKEL (reference sequence). In nucleotides, the CDR3 is TGTGCCAGCACTCCAGGGCCCGGGTATGAGCAGTTCTTC. The encoded protein is CASTPGPGYEQFF.

Only a few counts were recorded for this clonotype. The chain couples TRBV20-1 to TRBJ1-6; 9 nucleotides match TRBD1. The CDR3 is 15 amino acids. CDR1 DFQATT and CDR2 SNEGSKA come from the germline V gene (reference sequence). The trim removed 0 bases at V and 7 bases at J, leaving 4 bases unmatched. The CDR3 DNA follows: TGCAGTGCTAGAGACTCGACAGGGGGAAATTCACCCCTCCACTTT. Translation: CSARDSTGGNSPLHF.

The chain uses TRBV18 and TRBJ2-7; 8 nucleotides match TRBD1. With V trimmed by 5 bases and J by 2 bases, 5 bases remained unmatched. This CDR3 is built from 14 residues. Germline values: CDR1 KGHSH, CDR2 LQKENI. CDR3 nucleotides: TGTGCCAGCTCAGCGGGACAGGCGACCTACGAGCAGTACTTC. Translation gives CASSAGQATYEQYF.

The chain is built from TRBV20-1 and TRBJ2-2; D may be TRBD1 (6 bases). Germline assignment: CDR1 DFQATT and CDR2 SNEGSKA (reference sequence). The CDR3 spans 14 residues. Trimming left V 2 bases short and J 4 bases short, with 11 bases between. CDR3 residues: CSARPGTTTGELFF. The CDR3 DNA is TGCAGTGCTAGACCCGGGACAACCACCGGGGAGCTGTTTTTT.

The chain combines TRBV20-1 with TRBJ2-2; the D call may be TRBD1 or TRBD2 (6 bases each). Germline loops: CDR1 DFQATT, CDR2 SNEGSKA (reference sequence). The CDR3 sequence is 16 residues long. V dropped 0 bases and J dropped 4 bases, with 15 bases sitting between them. The CDR3 nucleotides are TGCAGTGCTAGAGAAGGAAGAGGGGGGTTCACCGGGGAGCTGTTTTTT. Translated, it gives CSAREGRGGFTGELFF.

Comments on this clonotype: At one end the junction does not follow the germline gene, possibly because of a read error. The CDR3 coding sequence is TGCTGTGCTAGAGATCTTGGAGGGAGGTCCTACAATGAGCAGTTCTTC. It specifies CCARDLGGRSYNEQFF. The chain recombines TRBV20-1 with TRBJ2-1; D possibly corresponds to TRBD2 (6 bases). Germline V CDR1 and CDR2: DFQATT, SNEGSKA (reference sequence). The CDR3 consists of 16 residues.

This clonotype was counted a few times. The V gene is TRBV6-1, the J gene TRBJ1-2; D is uncertain. This CDR3 is built from 11 residues. Trimming left V 5 bases short and J 4 bases short, with 5 bases between. Per germline, CDR1 MNHNS and CDR2 SASEGT. The DNA for the CDR3 is TGTGCCAGCAGTTCCGTCTATGGCTACACCTTC. It encodes CASSSVYGYTF.

The chain carries TRBV12-3 or TRBV12-4 and TRBJ2-4; D gene ambiguous. Between the trimmed V and J ends, which lost 1 base and 0 bases, there was a span of 7 bases. There are 15 residues in the CDR3. CDR3 amino acids: CASSLGQIAKNIQYF. The CDR3 DNA is TGTGCCAGCAGTTTAGGTCAAATAGCCAAAAACATTCAGTACTTC.

J is TRBJ1-2 and V is TRBV29-1, with D unresolved. Germline assignment: CDR1 SQVTM and CDR2 ANQGSEA. The CDR3 has 12 residues. V lost 1 base and J 4 bases, leaving 7 bases between the germline ends. CDR3: CSVEVGAYGYTF. In DNA form, the CDR3 reads TGCAGCGTTGAAGTAGGCGCCTATGGCTACACCTTC.

This clonotype came up a few times. The gene calls are TRBV24-1 and TRBJ2-1; D remains ambiguous. The V gene's germline CDR1 is KGHDR and CDR2 SFDVKD. Trimming cost V 8 bases and J 6 bases, with 13 bases left between them. This CDR3 is 13 amino acids long. The CDR3 DNA reads as TGTGCCACCATGGCGGAGCTCGGCAATGAGCAGTTCTTC. Protein product: CATMAELGNEQFF.

On this clonotype itself: This may be a read error: a much more frequent sequence differs by one nucleotide. This chain uses TRBV4-2 with TRBJ2-3, with 10 bases matching TRBD1. CDR3 length equals 16 residues. The ends lost 2 bases at V and 8 bases at J; junction bases unmatched: 10. CDR1 is LGHNA, CDR2 YNFKEQ, per germline. This chain's CDR3 is CASSQKTGGRAGTQYF. In nucleotides, the CDR3 is TGTGCCAGCAGCCAAAAGACAGGGGGCCGGGCAGGTACGCAGTATTTT.

This rearrangement joins TRBV2 to TRBJ1-6; 8 bases line up with TRBD1. The trim removed 7 bases at V and 7 bases at J, leaving 3 bases unmatched. The CDR3 contains 13 residues. Germline CDR1 reads SNHLY; CDR2 reads FYNNEI. The CDR3: CASTWTGNSPLHF. The CDR3 bases are TGTGCCAGCACCTGGACAGGGAATTCACCCCTCCACTTT.